The 18 T cell receptor beta chains in this list originate from one sample, sequenced in a study of cytomegalovirus exposure and HLA in healthy donors. Profiled with immunoSEQ multiplex PCR; TCRdb holds only in-frame clones, not every one. The sample shows 200,000 to 250,000 clones, 80% to 85% of them seen only once. Sequencing was carried out using PBMCs. The source of these receptors is a woman aged 25 to 39 in good health and CMV-seropositive.

This clone was counted a single time. This sequence joins TRBV5-6 and TRBJ1-1; perhaps TRBD1 as D (5 bases). With 0 bases removed from V and 0 bases from J, the gap between germline ends came to 15 bases. CDR1 is SGHDT and CDR2 is YYEEEE in the germline V gene. The CDR3 has 17 amino acids. DNA of the CDR3: TGTGCCAGCAGCTTGGTTCGCGACAGCTTCATGAACACTGAAGCTTTCTTT. Amino acids: CASSLVRDSFMNTEAFF.

The CDR3 reads CASSLGTANEKLFF. In DNA, the CDR3 is TGTGCCAGCAGCCTAGGGACAGCTAATGAAAAACTGTTTTTT. The V and J genes are TRBV7-8 and TRBJ1-4, with 7 nucleotides matching TRBD1. Germline V lookup: CDR1 SGHVS, CDR2 FQNEAQ. This CDR3 contains 14 residues. Losses at the gene ends were 5 bases for V and 3 bases for J; bases not matched to a gene: 3.

The V gene is TRBV6-1, the J gene TRBJ1-3, with 9 bases identical to TRBD1. J gave up 4 bases and V 0 bases, and 4 bases lay outside the gene matches. The CDR3 has 16 residues. Germline V lookup: CDR1 MNHNS, CDR2 SASEGT. In nucleotides, the CDR3 is TGTGCCAGCAGTGAAGCTGGGGACAGGGCAGGAAACACCATATATTTT. Protein sequence: CASSEAGDRAGNTIYF.

This chain joins TRBV27 and TRBJ1-2, with D hard to call. Germline values: CDR1 MNHEY, CDR2 SMNVEV (reference sequence). The CDR3 contains 16 residues. V was cut by 8 bases and J by 7 bases, with 26 bases left in between. The CDR3 is CASGPRGGSADTGYTF. The CDR3 DNA is TGTGCCAGCGGCCCCCGGGGAGGCTCCGCGGATACTGGCTACACCTTC.

CDR3 bases: TGTGCCAGCAGCTTAGGACATCGGCAATGGGAGCAGTACTTC. Protein: CASSLGHRQWEQYF. V gene TRBV13 combines with J gene TRBJ2-7; no definite D call. From germline, CDR1 is PRHDT and CDR2 FYEKMQ (reference sequence). This CDR3 region has 14 residues. With 0 bases removed from V and 7 bases from J, the gap between germline ends came to 13 bases.

The rearrangement joins TRBV7-2 to TRBJ2-6; D might be TRBD2 (5 bases). The CDR3 is made up of 15 amino acids. The V and J ends lost 5 bases and 4 bases respectively, with 12 bases between them. The V gene's germline CDR1 is SGHTA and CDR2 FQGNSA. For the CDR3, the DNA is TGTGCCAGCAGCGAGCGGTTTATGGGGGCCAACGTCCTGACTTTC. Protein sequence: CASSERFMGANVLTF.

About this clone itself: Likely a read error: the CDR3 ends without its conserved phenylalanine or tryptophan. The DNA is left out, because the CDR3 cannot be placed on it with certainty; the CDR3 is given as TCRdb lists it. CDR3 amino acids: CAWSTMLGLAGEGAS. This sequence joins TRBV30 and TRBJ2-7; the table's D call TRBD2 went unverified against the DNA. 15 amino acids form the CDR3, both terminal residues included. Germline lookup yields CDR1 GTSNPN and CDR2 SVGIG (reference sequence).

As concerns this clone: The sample holds other DNA sequences that translate to the same CDR3. The chain employs TRBV6-5 and TRBJ1-5; unclear D gene. CDR3 length equals 14 residues. V gave up 6 bases and J gave up 2 bases, with 11 bases separating them. The germline V gene has CDR1 MNHEY and CDR2 SVGAGI. CDR3 sequence: CASSSQGGNQPQHF. In nucleotides, the CDR3 is TGTGCCAGCAGCTCTCAAGGTGGCAATCAGCCCCAGCATTTT.

The chain has TRBV6-5 and TRBJ1-2; D possibly corresponds to TRBD1 (5 bases). The V gene lost 0 bases and the J gene lost 6 bases, with 17 bases spanning the gap. Per germline, CDR1 MNHEY and CDR2 SVGAGI. The CDR3 runs to 16 residues. CDR3 amino acids: CASSYSSMAGRDGYTF. Here the CDR3 DNA reads TGTGCCAGCAGTTACTCTTCGATGGCAGGGAGGGATGGCTACACCTTC.

The chain employs TRBV7-9 and TRBJ2-7, with 8 nucleotides matching TRBD2. The junction had 9 bases not matched to a gene; V was cut back by 3 bases and J by 2 bases. The CDR3 totals 16 residues. The germline CDR1 and CDR2 sequences are SEHNR and FQNEAQ (reference sequence). CDR3 nucleotide sequence: TGTGCCAGCAGCTTTAGTGCGGAGCGGGGGACCTACGAGCAGTACTTC. Protein product: CASSFSAERGTYEQYF.

This clone was observed a few times. The chain uses TRBV14 and TRBJ2-7; D unclear. In germline, CDR1 is SGHDN, CDR2 FVKESK. V lost 3 bases and J lost 5, with 11 bases in between. This CDR3 comprises 13 residues. The CDR3 protein is CASSHALVDEQYF. For the CDR3, the DNA is TGTGCCAGCAGCCACGCGTTGGTCGACGAGCAGTACTTC. Together with reference TRBV14 and TRBJ2-7, the CDR3 gives the full variable domain: EAGVTQFPSHSVIEKGQTVTLRCDPISGHDNLYWYRRVMGKEIKFLLHFVKESKQDESGMPNNRFLAERTGGTYSTLKVQPAELEDSGVYFCASSHALVDEQYFGPGTRLTVT.

This clone appeared a single time. The CDR3, as DNA: TGTGCCAGCAGTACCCAACACCCGGGTACGCAGTATTTT. Its protein product is CASSTQHPGTQYF. The chain couples TRBV27 to TRBJ2-3; D gene uncertain. Trimming stripped 5 bases from V and 8 bases from J, with 14 bases between. CDR3 length: 13 amino acids. CDR1 and CDR2 from the germline V gene are MNHEY and SMNVEV (reference sequence).

The genes are TRBV18 and TRBJ1-2; tentatively, D is TRBD1 (5 bases). Trimming shortened V by 3 bases and J by 8 bases, and 19 bases separated the two germline ends. Looked up from germline, CDR1 is KGHSH and CDR2 is LQKENI. The CDR3 is 15 amino acids. The CDR3 DNA reads TGTGCCAGCTCACCCCTAAATGAAGTGGGGGAAGGCTACACCTTC. Translating it yields CASSPLNEVGEGYTF.

This clone was found a few times. The chain joins TRBV27 to TRBJ1-5, with unresolved D. CDR3 size: 13 residues. V lost 5 bases and J lost 3, with 8 bases in between. CDR1 and CDR2 from the germline V gene are MNHEY and SMNVEV (reference sequence). The CDR3 coding sequence is TGTGCCAGCAGTCCCGCCATCAATCAGCCCCAGCATTTT. Residues: CASSPAINQPQHF.

CDR3 residues: CSVEQTGSGEQYF. The CDR3 nucleotides read TGCAGCGTCGAGCAGACAGGGTCGGGCGAGCAGTACTTC. The genes are TRBV29-1 and TRBJ2-7, with 7 positions matching TRBD1. V lost 6 bases, J lost 6 bases, and 11 bases stayed unmatched. CDR1 SQVTM and CDR2 ANQGSEA come from the germline V gene. The CDR3 is 13 amino acids.

The J gene is TRBJ1-2, the V gene TRBV28; D unresolved. This CDR3 has 14 residues. Germline V lookup: CDR1 MDHEN, CDR2 SYDVKM. V gave up 6 bases and J gave up 4 bases, with 15 bases separating them. The CDR3 spells CASRPHTGRYGYTF. Written as DNA, the CDR3 is TGTGCCAGCAGACCCCATACTGGACGCTATGGCTACACCTTC.

The rearrangement links TRBV4-1 to TRBJ2-7; D might be TRBD2 (6 bases). V shed 4 bases and J shed 0 bases, with 13 bases lying between them. Germline loops: CDR1 MGHRA, CDR2 YSYEKL. The CDR3 has 15 residues. As DNA, the CDR3 is TGCGCCAGCAGCCGAGGCGGGATAGTCTCCTACGAGCAGTACTTC. Protein: CASSRGGIVSYEQYF.

This clone was recorded once. The chain couples TRBV5-5 to TRBJ2-7, with TRBD2 as a possible D gene (6 bases). V gave up 0 bases and J gave up 2 bases, with 9 bases separating them. Germline V CDR1 and CDR2: SGHKS, YYEKEE (reference sequence). The CDR3 runs to 14 residues. The CDR3 DNA sequence: TGTGCCAGCAGCTTGGTAGCGGCGACCTACGAGCAGTACTTC. Its translation: CASSLVAATYEQYF.